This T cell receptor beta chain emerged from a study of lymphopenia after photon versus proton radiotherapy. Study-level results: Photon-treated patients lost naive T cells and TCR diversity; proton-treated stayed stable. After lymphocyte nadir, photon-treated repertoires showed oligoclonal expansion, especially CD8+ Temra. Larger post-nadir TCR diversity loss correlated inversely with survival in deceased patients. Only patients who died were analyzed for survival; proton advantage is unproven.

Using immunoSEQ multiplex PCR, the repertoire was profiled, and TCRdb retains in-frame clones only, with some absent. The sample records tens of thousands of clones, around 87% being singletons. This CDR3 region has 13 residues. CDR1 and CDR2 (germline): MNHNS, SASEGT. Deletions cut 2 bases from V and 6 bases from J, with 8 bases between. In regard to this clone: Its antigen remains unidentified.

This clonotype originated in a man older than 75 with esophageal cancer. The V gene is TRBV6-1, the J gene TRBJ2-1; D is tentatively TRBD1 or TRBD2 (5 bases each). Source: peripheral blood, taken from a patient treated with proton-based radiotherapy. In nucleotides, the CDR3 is TGTGCCAGCAGTGAACGGGGACCCAATGAGCAGTTCTTC. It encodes CASSERGPNEQFF.